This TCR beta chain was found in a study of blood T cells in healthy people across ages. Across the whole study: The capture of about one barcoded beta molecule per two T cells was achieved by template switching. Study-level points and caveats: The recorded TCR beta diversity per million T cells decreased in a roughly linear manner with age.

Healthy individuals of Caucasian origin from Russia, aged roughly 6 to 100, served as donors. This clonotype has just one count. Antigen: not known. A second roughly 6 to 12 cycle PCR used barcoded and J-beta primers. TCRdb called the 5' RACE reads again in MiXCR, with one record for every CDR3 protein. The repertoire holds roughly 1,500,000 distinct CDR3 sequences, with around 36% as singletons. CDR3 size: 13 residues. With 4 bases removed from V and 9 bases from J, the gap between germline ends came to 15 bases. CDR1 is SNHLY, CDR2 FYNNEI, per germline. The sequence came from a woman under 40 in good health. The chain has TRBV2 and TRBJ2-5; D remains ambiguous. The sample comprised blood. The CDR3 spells CASSGRARNPQYF. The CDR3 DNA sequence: TGTGCCAGCAGTGGGCGAGCGAGGAATCCCCAGTACTTC.